The TCR beta chain described here comes from a study of OX40 agonist ivuxolimab in advanced cancers. As for the study more broadly: Ivuxolimab was an agonistic, fully human IgG2 monoclonal antibody directed against OX40 (CD134), a costimulatory receptor. Of the approximately 54 dose-escalation patients, hepatocellular carcinoma was present in roughly 19, melanoma in approximately 15, renal cell carcinoma in 9 and head and neck cancer in 9. Patients were allowed to have had prior anti-PD-1, anti-PD-L1 or anti-CTLA-4 therapy, and approximately 40% of the dose-escalation patients had been treated with checkpoint inhibitors. Peripheral TCRbeta sequencing aimed to test whether ivuxolimab altered TCR sequence diversity and caused clonal T-cell expansion. The paper describes the monotherapy dose-escalation part (N of about 50 patients) of the phase I trial of ivuxolimab. Partial responses were achieved by three dose-escalation patients, of whom one had hepatocellular carcinoma and two had cutaneous melanoma. Intravenous ivuxolimab was administered to patients every 2 weeks at six dose levels: 0.01, 0.1, 0.3, 1.5, 3 and 10 mg/kg. The dose-escalation cohort was 82.7% male with a mean age of 60 years, ranging from about 20 to 85.

Notes on this clone: Its cognate antigen has yet to be identified. Qualities for individual bases were not recorded, and no much larger clone is one base off. Distinct nucleotide sequences in the sample also encode this CDR3.

The trial excluded patients who had a history of autoimmune disease or who were on systemic immunosuppression. Peripheral blood for TCR sequencing was drawn from every dose cohort at baseline, at cycle 4 day 1 and at cycle 7 day 1. Samples came from an open-label, multicenter, first-in-human phase I dose-escalation trial of ivuxolimab. Adults with locally advanced or metastatic melanoma, renal cell, hepatocellular, or head and neck squamous cell carcinoma were enrolled in the trial. Before TCR sequencing, CD4+ T cells and CD8+ T cells were sorted from peripheral blood as separate populations. For sequencing of the TCRbeta CDR3 region, genomic DNA was extracted from the sorted cells. TCRbeta CDR3 regions were sequenced using the immunoSEQ Assay. Here the immuneACCESS table is served through TCRdb, limited to in-frame sequences with V and J called. Missing clones are a known gap in these copies; in checked studies unresolved V genes cover under half, and the rest lacks a known reason. The sample table shows 30,000 or so clones, and 65% to 85% are seen once. More than 20% of the sample is held by the ten biggest clonotypes.

Clipping removes 4 bases from V and 3 bases from J, with 3 as the unmatched junction base count. In the germline V gene, CDR1 corresponds to SQVTM and CDR2 to ANQGSEA. The CDR3 contains 13 residues, cysteine and phenylalanine counted. The read is trimmed to its CDR3 DNA, 39 bases read in frame from base 1. What the authors observed across the whole study: After ivuxolimab, CD8+ T cells had more expanded clones than CD4+ T cells on average. In partial responders in the 0.1-3.0 mg/kg groups, normalized peripheral clonal expansion was found to be among the lowest, especially among CD8+ T cells. The antigen specificity of the clonally expanded peripheral T cells was not determined. At doses of 0.1 to 3.0 mg/kg, clonal expansion of both CD4+ and CD8+ T cells in blood was seen between baseline and week 6. Low levels of normalized T-cell clonal expansion were also seen in some patients who did not respond.

The sequences come from CD4+ or CD8+ T cells sorted from blood, collected in a trial of the OX40 agonist ivuxolimab. This chain joins TRBV29-1 to TRBJ2-3; TRBD1 agrees with 8 junctional bases. The clonotype was recovered from an adult with an advanced solid tumor such as melanoma, head and neck, liver or kidney cancer. This receptor has the CDR3 CSVGTGSTDTQYF. The sequenced DNA: TGCAGCGTTGGGACAGGGTCGACAGATACGCAGTATTTT.